Listed below are T cell receptor beta chains from one sample, sequenced in a study of T-cell reconstitution after alpha-beta-depleted transplantation in children. From the PCR reads, TCRdb called clonotypes with MiXCR, one entry per CDR3 protein. The sample holds fewer than 700,000 distinct CDR3 sequences, about an eighth seen once. The material sequenced was PBMCs, mostly from graft donor cells, taken 360 days after TCRalphabeta/CD19-depleted stem cell transplant. The receptors here all came from a male patient younger than 18 who had a stem cell transplant for acute myeloid leukemia, so the T cells may come from the graft donor. Each CDR3 is given with its conserved first and last residue.

v_call	j_call	cdr3_aa
TRBV6-2/TRBV6-3	TRBJ2-7	CASSTQAIPYEQYF
TRBV7-8	TRBJ1-2	CASSLGAGLGSYTF
TRBV3-1	TRBJ2-7	CASSRGFRDRVDEQYF
TRBV20-1	TRBJ2-1	CSAPGLAGPKFF
TRBV6-2/TRBV6-3	TRBJ2-1	CASSSRGGSIRVRDRTDNEQFF
TRBV10-3	TRBJ2-1	CATSGAVILFFNEQFF
TRBV7-2	TRBJ2-3	CASSRPGGGGADTQYF
TRBV11-2	TRBJ2-1	CASSLDGAGGPSEQFF
TRBV28	TRBJ2-1	CASTSKWTVPYNEQFF
TRBV29-1	TRBJ2-7	CSVDRGRPYEQYF
TRBV20-1	TRBJ2-1	CCAREGLAGENNEQFF
TRBV20-1	TRBJ2-7	CSASSGTGAYEQYF
TRBV3-1	TRBJ2-5	CASSLEGRPGLAEETQYF
TRBV7-8	TRBJ2-4	CASRPKAREVPLLAKNIQYF
TRBV7-2	TRBJ2-1	CASSLDSAVNEQFF
TRBV2	TRBJ2-1	CASSETGESYNEQFF
TRBV21-1	TRBJ2-1	CASSKSRRGGSYNEQFF
TRBV2	TRBJ2-1	CASSPTSIYEQFF
TRBV24-1	TRBJ2-1	CATSDWGGTSNNNEQFF
TRBV11-1	TRBJ2-1	CASSRTRVNNEQFF
TRBV28	TRBJ2-6	CASRPQSSGANVLTF
TRBV28	TRBJ2-3	CASSFWLAGDTQYF
TRBV11-1	TRBJ2-7	CASSLYLGAGGLDLWYEQYF
TRBV7-4	TRBJ2-1	CACSLKVAGGAGNEQFF
TRBV7-7	TRBJ2-5	CASSSRSPGETQYF
TRBV12-3/TRBV12-4	TRBJ2-2	CASSSWTSGNGELFF
TRBV18	TRBJ2-2	CASSPEGYANTGELFF
TRBV7-7	TRBJ2-7	CASSLAQGGHEQYF
TRBV20-1	TRBJ2-4	CSARPLGAVAKNIQYF
TRBV11-2	TRBJ2-2	CASSLDPPGELFF
TRBV28	TRBJ1-6	CASSRGTGHSPLHF
TRBV28	TRBJ2-2	CASSLTSSLDTGELFF
TRBV29-1	TRBJ2-1	CNLGGTNEQFF
TRBV7-8	TRBJ2-4	CASSPGTYTLQYF
TRBV3-1	TRBJ2-3	CASSLSLITADTQYF
TRBV6-5	TRBJ2-7	CASSYSGVYEQYF
TRBV7-3	TRBJ2-1	CASSRVSGTYNEQFF
TRBV29-1	TRBJ2-1	CSVFGTSGSNEQFF
TRBV3-1	TRBJ2-7	CASRGTAPFNEQYF
TRBV2	TRBJ2-7	CASSEWWEGQDTKRDEQYF
TRBV4-3	TRBJ2-3	CASSPRTRRTDTQYF
TRBV14	TRBJ2-3	CASSQDLAGGGGTQYF
TRBV4-3	TRBJ2-2	CASSQDLALGHGELFF
TRBV29-1	TRBJ2-3	CSVDYTDTQYF
TRBV10-3	TRBJ1-1	CAISESMIMNTEAFF
TRBV30	TRBJ2-5	CAWSGTGGLKSETQYF